This T cell receptor (beta chain) comes out of a study of Ad26.COV2.S vaccination and SARS-CoV-2 variants. The repertoire was sequenced with immunoSEQ multiplex PCR; TCRdb's copy has only in-frame clones and lacks some. The data show over 130,000 clones, with about nine tenths seen just once and approximately 5.1% held by the top ten. The CDR3 loop spans 16 amino acids. In germline, CDR1 is SGHNT, CDR2 YYREEE (reference sequence). Trimming at V came to 2 bases and at J to 0 bases, leaving 3 bases not matched to a gene. The study's findings and limits: The breadth of spike-specific CD8+ and CD4+ T cell responses after vaccination was reportedly substantial. The analyses of TCR breadth and depth may have understated the size of total T cell responses. The placebo group had lower spike-specific TCR breadth than the vaccine recipients did.

Concerning this clone itself: Its target is not known.

The sample in question was peripheral blood, obtained after recovery from COVID-19. This clonotype originated in a human donor who had recovered from COVID-19. V and J are TRBV5-4 and TRBJ2-5, with 11 nucleotides matching TRBD1. For the CDR3, the DNA is TGTGCCAGCAGCTTTGGGGACAGGGGGTACCAAGAGACCCAGTACTTC. It yields the protein CASSFGDRGYQETQYF.